The 29 T cell receptor beta chains listed next were all sequenced from one sample in a study of response to subunit inactivated influenza vaccine. Using its own MiXCR run on the RT-PCR reads, TCRdb lists one record per CDR3 protein. The sample lists 710,000 or so distinct CDR3 sequences; 15% to 18% were seen once. This specimen was PBMCs from blood, taken about 11 days after vaccination. The receptors come from a man aged 50 or older who received an inactivated influenza vaccine.

This clonotype was observed a few times. The DNA of the CDR3 is TGTGCCAGCAGCCGCAGCGTTACCTATAATTCACCCCTCCACTTT. This codes for CASSRSVTYNSPLHF. The V and J genes are TRBV28 and TRBJ1-6; D not resolved. The length of the CDR3 is 15 residues. Trimming stripped 6 bases from V and 2 bases from J, with 11 bases between. Germline V CDR1 and CDR2: MDHEN, SYDVKM.

This clonotype was seen a few times. V is TRBV7-9 and J is TRBJ1-2, with D possibly matching TRBD1 (6 bases). Germline assignment: CDR1 SEHNR and CDR2 FQNEAQ (reference sequence). The CDR3 loop spans 13 amino acids. The germline V and J ends were trimmed by 1 base and 8 bases, with 11 bases remaining between them. The CDR3 spells CASSLGQAGGYTF. In nucleotides, the CDR3 is TGTGCCAGCAGCTTAGGACAGGCGGGAGGCTACACCTTC.

This chain uses TRBV20-1 with TRBJ2-5; 7 bases are shared with TRBD1. Germline CDR1 and CDR2: DFQATT and SNEGSKA (reference sequence). The V and J ends lost 2 bases and 2 bases, in that order; junction bases with no gene match: 8. This CDR3 comprises 15 residues. CDR3 sequence: CSARKKTGRQETQYF. The CDR3 DNA sequence: TGCAGTGCTAGAAAAAAGACAGGGCGGCAAGAGACCCAGTACTTC.

This clonotype was observed at least ten times. The genes are TRBV20-1 and TRBJ2-1; TRBD2 aligns across 9 bases. Germline V gene sequence: CDR1 DFQATT, CDR2 SNEGSKA (reference sequence). The junction had 11 bases not matched to a gene; V was cut back by 6 bases and J by 8 bases. The CDR3 is 14 residues long. The CDR3 is CSAPPQRGVYEQFF. The CDR3 nucleotides read TGCAGTGCCCCCCCCCAGCGGGGGGTTTATGAGCAGTTCTTC.

The chain carries TRBV5-6 and TRBJ1-6, with 10 positions matching TRBD1. From germline, CDR1 is SGHDT and CDR2 YYEEEE. This CDR3 has 16 amino acids. V dropped 5 bases and J dropped 6; count of bases not matched to a gene: 8. CDR3 sequence: CASRNAGQGFNSPLHF. In DNA, the CDR3 is TGTGCCAGCAGAAACGCGGGACAGGGGTTTAATTCACCCCTCCACTTT.

This clonotype appeared a few times. The chain uses TRBV20-1 and TRBJ1-5; D is uncertain. The CDR3 runs to 12 residues. The V gene's germline CDR1 is DFQATT and CDR2 SNEGSKA (reference sequence). With 0 bases removed from V and 3 bases from J, the gap between germline ends came to 3 bases. CDR3 bases: TGCAGTGCTAGAGATTTCAATCAGCCCCAGCATTTT. Encoded protein: CSARDFNQPQHF.

The chain links TRBV11-2 to TRBJ1-3; D call uncertain. The length of the CDR3 is 15 residues. V lost 3 bases and J 0 bases, leaving 9 bases between the germline ends. Germline CDR1 SGHAT, CDR2 FQNNGV. Here the CDR3 reads CASSFDSRSGNTIYF. DNA for the CDR3: TGTGCCAGCAGCTTTGATTCACGCTCTGGAAACACCATATATTTT. Full variable domain (remainder filled in from reference TRBV11-2 and TRBJ1-3): EAGVAQSPRYKIIEKRQSVAFWCNPISGHATLYWYQQILGQGPKLLIQFQNNGVVDDSQLPKDRFSAERLKGVDSTLKIQPAKLEDSAVYLCASSFDSRSGNTIYFGEGSWLTVV.

V is TRBV6-2 or TRBV6-3 and J is TRBJ2-7, with no clear D. Germline V gene lookup returns CDR1 MNHEY and CDR2 SVGEGT. V shed 4 bases and J shed 2 bases, with 15 bases lying between them. This CDR3 region has 15 residues. The CDR3 is CASSSRVEAPYEQYF. The CDR3 DNA reads as TGTGCCAGCAGTTCGAGAGTTGAAGCACCCTACGAGCAGTACTTC.

The chain has TRBV10-1 and TRBJ2-1; D ambiguous. The CDR3 has 12 amino acids. Germline-derived CDR1 and CDR2 are WNHNN and SYGVQD (reference sequence). The ends were cut back, 10 bases at V and 7 bases at J, with 14 bases in the middle. CDR3 amino acids: CATTDEWNEQFF. In DNA, the CDR3 is TGCGCCACTACGGACGAGTGGAATGAGCAGTTCTTC.

The chain links TRBV30 to TRBJ2-2, with D possibly TRBD1 on 5 matching bases. The germline CDR1 and CDR2 sequences are GTSNPN and SVGIG (reference sequence). The CDR3 totals 14 residues. V lost 8 bases, J lost 2 bases, and 15 bases lay in between. Here the CDR3 reads CASDSPSNTGELFF. In DNA, the CDR3 is TGTGCCAGTGACAGCCCGTCAAACACCGGGGAGCTGTTTTTT.

This clonotype showed up just a few times. The chain uses TRBV7-9 and TRBJ2-4; tentative D call: TRBD1 (5 bases). The CDR3 is 17 residues long. The ends were cut back, 2 bases at V and 0 bases at J, with 14 bases in the middle. Germline lookup yields CDR1 SEHNR and CDR2 FQNEAQ (reference sequence). CDR3 nucleotide sequence: TGTGCCAGCAGCTTATCCGGACAAACTTTAGCCAAAAACATTCAGTACTTC. Its protein is CASSLSGQTLAKNIQYF.

This clonotype turned up a few times. The rearrangement joins TRBV19 to TRBJ1-1, with 8 bases matching TRBD1. CDR1 and CDR2 from the germline V gene are LNHDA and SQIVND (reference sequence). V was clipped by 3 bases and J by 10 bases; unmatched bases: 7. The CDR3 runs to 13 residues. CDR3 nucleotides: TGTGCCAGTAGTATCTGGACAGGGACAACAGCTTTCTTT. Its protein product is CASSIWTGTTAFF.

The chain carries TRBV11-1 and TRBJ1-1; perhaps TRBD1 as D (5 bases). CDR3 length: 14 amino acids. Trimming cost V 1 base and J 4 bases, with 10 bases left between them. CDR1 SGHAT and CDR2 FQDESV come from the germline V gene (reference sequence). The CDR3 reads CASSLDQGGTEAFF. The DNA of the CDR3 is TGTGCCAGCAGCTTAGACCAGGGCGGCACTGAAGCTTTCTTT.

This rearrangement joins TRBV20-1 to TRBJ2-1, with D unresolved. Germline CDR1 is DFQATT and CDR2 is SNEGSKA (reference sequence). CDR3 length equals 13 residues. V was trimmed by 5 bases and J by 2 bases, leaving 10 bases between them. CDR3 sequence (DNA): TGCAGTGCTCCGGCAGTCCCCTACAATGAGCAGTTCTTC. This codes for CSAPAVPYNEQFF.

In this sample, this clonotype turned up a few times. V usage is TRBV7-2 and J usage is TRBJ2-1; the match to TRBD2 covers 9 bases. The CDR3 covers 15 residues. V shed 5 bases and J 5 bases; nucleotides not matched to a gene: 7. Germline V gives CDR1 SGHTA, CDR2 FQGNSA. The CDR3 reads CASSTSSGIHNEQFF. The CDR3 DNA sequence: TGTGCCAGCAGCACATCTAGCGGGATACACAATGAGCAGTTCTTC.

This clonotype has just a few counts. This chain joins TRBV5-1 and TRBJ1-1, with 8 bases fitting TRBD1. Trimming cost V 4 bases and J 4 bases; bases outside gene matches: 9. This CDR3 region has 15 residues. The germline V gene encodes CDR1 SGHRS and CDR2 YFSETQ. CDR3 residues: CASSETGTGGTEAFF. DNA of the CDR3: TGCGCCAGCAGCGAAACCGGGACAGGCGGCACTGAAGCTTTCTTT.

This clonotype turned up a few times. The chain uses TRBV12-3 or TRBV12-4 and TRBJ1-6; no clear D gene. The V end lost 2 bases, the J end lost 7 bases, and 9 bases lay between the germline ends. CDR3 length: 14 amino acids. CDR3 sequence: CASSLRPGNSPLHF. CDR3 in DNA: TGTGCCAGCAGTTTAAGGCCCGGGAATTCACCCCTCCACTTT.

This clonotype occurred a few times. The chain joins TRBV27 to TRBJ1-1; 10 nucleotides match TRBD1. The germline V gene encodes CDR1 MNHEY and CDR2 SMNVEV (reference sequence). With 6 bases clipped from V and 5 bases from J, the junction kept 9 bases outside the gene matches. The CDR3 consists of 15 residues. In DNA, the CDR3 is TGTGCCAGCAGCCGACCGGGACAGGGGAGAACTGAAGCTTTCTTT. Translating gives CASSRPGQGRTEAFF.

There are a few counts of this clonotype. The DNA for the CDR3 is TGTGCCAGCAGTCCCCGGACAGGGTGGGCCACAGATACGCAGTATTTT. It yields the protein CASSPRTGWATDTQYF. The V and J genes are TRBV12-3 or TRBV12-4 and TRBJ2-3, with 8 bases matching TRBD1. J was trimmed by 2 bases and V by 5 bases; bases with no gene match: 9. The CDR3 totals 16 residues.

The chain joins TRBV11-2 to TRBJ2-3; 7 bases are a match to TRBD2. CDR3 length equals 15 residues. The V segment lost 8 bases and the J segment 7 bases; nucleotides outside the gene matches: 15. Germline assignment: CDR1 SGHAT and CDR2 FQNNGV. CDR3 in amino acids: CASRSGWTSTYTQYF. CDR3 in DNA: TGTGCCAGCCGCTCTGGGTGGACTAGTACTTATACGCAGTATTTT.

V usage is TRBV7-2 and J usage is TRBJ1-4; D is possibly TRBD1 (5 bases). This CDR3 has 15 amino acids. The germline V gene encodes CDR1 SGHTA and CDR2 FQGNSA. Trimming removed 4 bases at V and 3 bases at J, with 12 bases between. Written as DNA, the CDR3 is TGTGCCAGCAGCTCCTCAGGGATAGCTAATGAAAAACTGTTTTTT. Residues: CASSSSGIANEKLFF.

A few counts support this clonotype. The V gene is TRBV6-2 or TRBV6-3, the J gene TRBJ2-7, with D possibly matching TRBD1 (5 bases). Between the trimmed V and J ends, which lost 5 bases and 7 bases, there was a span of 12 bases. CDR1 and CDR2 from the germline V gene are MNHEY and SVGEGT. This CDR3 is 12 amino acids long. CDR3 nucleotide sequence: TGTGCCAGCAGTCAGGTGGCAGGGGAGCAGTACTTC. It specifies CASSQVAGEQYF.

This rearrangement joins TRBV9 to TRBJ1-6, with TRBD1 matching 8 bases. CDR1 SGDLS and CDR2 YYNGEE come from the germline V gene. J was trimmed by 7 bases and V by 4 bases; bases with no gene match: 7. CDR3 length: 15 amino acids. The CDR3 here is CASSPGQGENSPLHF. The CDR3 region has the DNA TGTGCCAGCAGCCCCGGACAGGGTGAGAATTCACCCCTCCACTTT. The whole variable domain, filled in from reference TRBV9 and TRBJ1-6, reads DSGVTQTPKHLITATGQRVTLRCSPRSGDLSVYWYQQSLDQGLQFLIQYYNGEERAKGNILERFSAQQFPDLHSELNLSSLELGDSALYFCASSPGQGENSPLHFGNGTRLTVT.

CDR3 coding DNA: TGTGCCAGCTGTAGACAATTCTACGAGCAGTACTTC. It specifies CASCRQFYEQYF. This chain joins TRBV12-3 or TRBV12-4 and TRBJ2-7, with D unclear. The CDR3 loop spans 12 amino acids. V shed 8 bases and J shed 3 bases, with 11 bases lying between them.

This clonotype was observed a handful of times. This chain joins TRBV14 and TRBJ2-7; D uncertain. Trimming removed 0 bases at V and 3 bases at J, with 9 bases between. The CDR3 runs to 14 residues. Germline CDR1 SGHDN, CDR2 FVKESK. DNA of the CDR3: TGTGCCAGCAGCCAAGATCCCCGGAGCTACGAGCAGTACTTC. This encodes CASSQDPRSYEQYF.

This clonotype was observed at least ten times. The chain recombines TRBV7-2 with TRBJ1-1; 10 positions match TRBD1. CDR1 and CDR2 from the germline V gene are SGHTA and FQGNSA. J gave up 0 bases and V 8 bases, and 3 bases lay outside the gene matches. The CDR3 is 14 amino acids. The CDR3 nucleotides are TGTGCCAGCTCGGGACAGGGGATGAACACTGAAGCTTTCTTT. Protein product: CASSGQGMNTEAFF.

This clonotype was detected only a few times. V gene TRBV29-1 combines with J gene TRBJ2-1, with 11 bases identical to TRBD1. The CDR3 contains 16 residues. J gave up 6 bases and V 2 bases, and 9 bases lay outside the gene matches. Germline assignment: CDR1 SQVTM and CDR2 ANQGSEA. The CDR3 region has the DNA TGCAGCGTTGAACTTCCCCAGGGGACAGGGGGCAATGAGCAGTTCTTC. As protein: CSVELPQGTGGNEQFF.

This clonotype was observed a few times. The chain is built from TRBV4-3 and TRBJ1-6; the match to TRBD1 covers 7 bases. The germline gives CDR1 LGHNA, CDR2 YSLEER. CDR3 length: 18 amino acids. With 4 bases clipped from V and 4 bases from J, the junction kept 13 bases outside the gene matches. This CDR3 is CASSLVPVRGSYNSPLHF. CDR3 sequence (DNA): TGCGCCAGCAGCCTGGTTCCCGTCAGGGGGTCATATAATTCACCCCTCCACTTT.

This clonotype was picked up a small number of times. The chain uses TRBV19 and TRBJ1-2; D not resolved. The CDR3 is 13 residues long. Germline CDR1 is LNHDA and CDR2 is SQIVND (reference sequence). V was pared by 3 bases and J by 3 bases, with 8 bases between. CDR3 nucleotide sequence: TGTGCCAGTAGTATCCGGGTAGACTATGGCTACACCTTC. As protein: CASSIRVDYGYTF.